This T cell receptor (beta chain) came from a study of T cells in Graves' hyperthyroidism and ophthalmopathy. The source material, RNA transcripts, was used to amplify TCR beta CDR3 regions. HTBI primers drove first-round RT-PCR of the TCR CDR3. Via MiXCR, TCRdb re-called the multiplex PCR reads, giving one row per CDR3 protein. Of approximately 430,000 distinct CDR3 sequences in the sample, 15% to 17% were seen once. The V and J ends lost 2 bases and 5 bases, in that order; junction bases with no gene match: 6. From germline, CDR1 is DFQATT and CDR2 SNEGSKA (reference sequence). The CDR3 has 14 amino acids. The authors deemed Graves' hyperthyroidism stable absent ophthalmopathy progression within 18 months. The diagnostic basis comprised clinical symptoms, serum thyroxine and TRAb, thyroid ultrasound and orbital computed tomography.

The receptor's source is a woman aged 18-29 years with Graves' hyperthyroidism. Sequencing was done on a sample of blood. The chain is built from TRBV20-1 and TRBJ2-1, with TRBD2 matching over 7 bases. CDR3 protein: CSARIGLADNEQFF. The CDR3 DNA follows: TGCAGTGCTAGAATTGGGCTAGCGGACAATGAGCAGTTCTTC.